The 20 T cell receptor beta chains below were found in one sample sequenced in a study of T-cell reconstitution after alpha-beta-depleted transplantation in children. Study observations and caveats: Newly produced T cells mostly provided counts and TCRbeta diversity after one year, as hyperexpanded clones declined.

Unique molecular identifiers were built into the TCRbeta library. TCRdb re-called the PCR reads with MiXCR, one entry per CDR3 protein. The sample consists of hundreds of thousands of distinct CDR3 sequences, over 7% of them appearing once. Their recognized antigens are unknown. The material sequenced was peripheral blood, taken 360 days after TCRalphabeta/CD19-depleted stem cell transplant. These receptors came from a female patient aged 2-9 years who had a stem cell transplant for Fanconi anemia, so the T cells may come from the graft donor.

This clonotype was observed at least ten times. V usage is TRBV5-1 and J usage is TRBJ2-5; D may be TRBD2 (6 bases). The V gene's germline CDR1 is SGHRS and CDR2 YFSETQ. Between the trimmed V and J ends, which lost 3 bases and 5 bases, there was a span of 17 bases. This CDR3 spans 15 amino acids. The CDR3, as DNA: TGCGCCAGCAGCTCGGGTGGTGGAGGGGCGGAGACCCAGTACTTC. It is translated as CASSSGGGGAETQYF.

The CDR3, as DNA: TGTGCCAGCAGTTCCGGACCCATTGGCACTGGGGCCAACGTCCTGACTTTC. It encodes CASSSGPIGTGANVLTF. The chain carries TRBV2 and TRBJ2-6; D remains unclear. Germline lookup yields CDR1 SNHLY and CDR2 FYNNEI. This CDR3 region has 17 residues. The V gene lost 5 bases and the J gene lost 2 bases, with 16 bases spanning the gap.

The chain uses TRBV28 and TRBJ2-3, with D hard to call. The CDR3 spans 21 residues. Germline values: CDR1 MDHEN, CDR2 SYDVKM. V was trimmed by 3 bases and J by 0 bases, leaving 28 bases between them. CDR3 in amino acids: CASSLRVAGPNYITSTDTQYF. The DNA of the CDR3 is TGTGCCAGCAGTTTGCGCGTCGCCGGGCCCAACTACATAACTAGCACAGATACGCAGTATTTT.

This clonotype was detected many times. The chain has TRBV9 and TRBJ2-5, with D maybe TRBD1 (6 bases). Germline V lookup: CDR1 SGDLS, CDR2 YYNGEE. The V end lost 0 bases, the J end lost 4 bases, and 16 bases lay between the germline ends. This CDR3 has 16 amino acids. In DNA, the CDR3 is TGTGCCAGCAGCGTAGGATCCAGGGGCAGACCAGAGACCCAGTACTTC. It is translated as CASSVGSRGRPETQYF.

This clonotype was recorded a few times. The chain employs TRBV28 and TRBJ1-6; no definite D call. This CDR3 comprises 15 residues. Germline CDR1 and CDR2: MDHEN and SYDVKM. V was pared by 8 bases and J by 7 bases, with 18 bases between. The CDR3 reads CASALPEAPNSPLHF. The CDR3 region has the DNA TGTGCCAGCGCTCTCCCCGAGGCCCCGAATTCACCCCTCCACTTT.

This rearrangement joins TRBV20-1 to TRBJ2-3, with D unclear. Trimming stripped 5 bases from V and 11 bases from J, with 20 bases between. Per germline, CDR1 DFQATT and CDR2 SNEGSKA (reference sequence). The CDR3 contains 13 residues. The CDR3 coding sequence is TGCAGTGCTCGAGCCGGGCGGCCCAGTGGGCAGTATTTT. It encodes CSARAGRPSGQYF.

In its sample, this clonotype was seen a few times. Here the CDR3 reads CASSHRQGDKNIQYF. CDR3 sequence (DNA): TGTGCCAGCAGCCACAGACAGGGGGACAAAAACATTCAGTACTTC. The chain couples TRBV14 to TRBJ2-4; TRBD1 matches 9 bases. The germline gives CDR1 SGHDN, CDR2 FVKESK. V dropped 3 bases and J dropped 3; count of bases not matched to a gene: 3. The CDR3 consists of 15 residues.

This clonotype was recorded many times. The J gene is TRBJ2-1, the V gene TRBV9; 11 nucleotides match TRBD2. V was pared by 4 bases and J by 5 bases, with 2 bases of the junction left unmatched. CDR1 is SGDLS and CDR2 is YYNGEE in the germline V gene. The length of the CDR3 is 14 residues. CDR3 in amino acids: CASSTSGGHNEQFF. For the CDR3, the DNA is TGTGCCAGCAGCACTAGCGGGGGTCACAATGAGCAGTTCTTC.

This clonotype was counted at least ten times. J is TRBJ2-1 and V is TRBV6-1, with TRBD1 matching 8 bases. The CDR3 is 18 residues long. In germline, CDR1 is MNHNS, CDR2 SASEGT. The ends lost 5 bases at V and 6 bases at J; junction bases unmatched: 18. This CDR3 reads CASSPNFSVRGHVNEQFF. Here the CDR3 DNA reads TGTGCCAGCAGTCCTAATTTCTCAGTCAGGGGGCATGTCAATGAGCAGTTCTTC.

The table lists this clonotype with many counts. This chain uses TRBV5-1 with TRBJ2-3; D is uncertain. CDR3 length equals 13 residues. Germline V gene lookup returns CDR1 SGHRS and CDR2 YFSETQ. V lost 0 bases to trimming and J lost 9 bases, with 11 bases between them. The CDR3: CASSLGEAYTQYF. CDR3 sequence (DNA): TGCGCCAGCAGCTTGGGGGAAGCGTACACGCAGTATTTT.

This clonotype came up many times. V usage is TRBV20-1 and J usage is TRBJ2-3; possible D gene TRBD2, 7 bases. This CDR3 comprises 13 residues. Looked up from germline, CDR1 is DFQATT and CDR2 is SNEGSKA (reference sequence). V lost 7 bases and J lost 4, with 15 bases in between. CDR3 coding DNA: TGCAGTGAGGGGGGGAGAGGGGCAGATACGCAGTATTTT. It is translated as CSEGGRGADTQYF.

This CDR3 reads CASSSTRMDNTEAFF. The CDR3 region has the DNA TGTGCCAGCAGCTCAACCCGGATGGATAACACTGAAGCTTTCTTT. The rearrangement uses TRBV7-8 and TRBJ1-1; the D is unclear. The CDR3 has 15 residues. Germline V gene sequence: CDR1 SGHVS, CDR2 FQNEAQ. Trimming took off 4 bases at V and 2 bases at J, with 14 bases between the two ends. The complete variable domain, with remaining parts taken from reference TRBV7-8 and TRBJ1-1, reads GAGVSQSPRYKVAKRGQDVALRCDPISGHVSLFWYQQALGQGPEFLTYFQNEAQLDKSGLPSDRFFAERPEGSVSTLKIQRTQQEDSAVYLCASSSTRMDNTEAFFGQGTRLTVV.

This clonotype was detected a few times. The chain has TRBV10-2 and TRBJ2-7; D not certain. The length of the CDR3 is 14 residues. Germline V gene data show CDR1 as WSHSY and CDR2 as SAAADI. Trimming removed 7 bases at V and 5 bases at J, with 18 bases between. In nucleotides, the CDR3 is TGCGCCAGCACCCCTCTAGGCAGGAACAACGAGCAGTACTTC. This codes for CASTPLGRNNEQYF.

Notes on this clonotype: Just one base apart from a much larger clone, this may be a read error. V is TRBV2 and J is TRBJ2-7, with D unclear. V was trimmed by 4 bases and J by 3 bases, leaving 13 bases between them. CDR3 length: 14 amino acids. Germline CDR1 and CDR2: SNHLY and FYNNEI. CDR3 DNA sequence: TGTGCCAGCAGTGTTATCAGTGCTTACTACGAGCAGTACTTC. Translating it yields CASSVISAYYEQYF.

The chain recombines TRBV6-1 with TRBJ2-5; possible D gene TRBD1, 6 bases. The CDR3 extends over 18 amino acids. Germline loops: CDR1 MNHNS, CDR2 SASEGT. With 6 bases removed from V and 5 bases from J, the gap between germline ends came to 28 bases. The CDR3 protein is CASSRGGPGGQGTETQYF. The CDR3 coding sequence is TGTGCCAGCAGCCGAGGGGGTCCCGGTGGGCAGGGGACCGAGACCCAGTACTTC.

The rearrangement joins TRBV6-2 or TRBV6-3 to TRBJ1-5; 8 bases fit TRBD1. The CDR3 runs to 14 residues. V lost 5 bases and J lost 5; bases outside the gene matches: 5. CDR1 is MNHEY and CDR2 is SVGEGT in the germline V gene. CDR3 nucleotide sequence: TGTGCCAGCAGTCCACAGGGGGAAGATCAGCCCCAGCATTTT. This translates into CASSPQGEDQPQHF.

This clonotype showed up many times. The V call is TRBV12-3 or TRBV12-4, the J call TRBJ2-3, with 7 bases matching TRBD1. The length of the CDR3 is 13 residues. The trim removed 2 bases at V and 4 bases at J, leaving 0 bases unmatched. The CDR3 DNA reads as TGTGCCAGCAGTTTAACAGGGGCAGATACGCAGTATTTT. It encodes CASSLTGADTQYF.

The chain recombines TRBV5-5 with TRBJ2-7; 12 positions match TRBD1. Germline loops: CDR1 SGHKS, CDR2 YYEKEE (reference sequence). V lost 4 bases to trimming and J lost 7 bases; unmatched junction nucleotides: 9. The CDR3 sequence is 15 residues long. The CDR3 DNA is TGTGCCAGCAGCAGGACCGGGACAGGGGGCAGGGAGCAGTACTTC. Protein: CASSRTGTGGREQYF.

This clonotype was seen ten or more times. The CDR3 sequence is CASSVNLGVETQYF. DNA for the CDR3: TGTGCCAGCAGCGTCAATTTAGGGGTTGAGACCCAGTACTTC. This chain uses TRBV9 with TRBJ2-5, with D tentatively TRBD1 (5 bases). Germline V CDR1 and CDR2: SGDLS, YYNGEE. V lost 2 bases and J 5 bases, leaving 13 bases between the germline ends. The CDR3 runs 14 residues. The full variable domain, rest sourced from reference TRBV9 and TRBJ2-5, is DSGVTQTPKHLITATGQRVTLRCSPRSGDLSVYWYQQSLDQGLQFLIQYYNGEERAKGNILERFSAQQFPDLHSELNLSSLELGDSALYFCASSVNLGVETQYFGPGTRLLVL.

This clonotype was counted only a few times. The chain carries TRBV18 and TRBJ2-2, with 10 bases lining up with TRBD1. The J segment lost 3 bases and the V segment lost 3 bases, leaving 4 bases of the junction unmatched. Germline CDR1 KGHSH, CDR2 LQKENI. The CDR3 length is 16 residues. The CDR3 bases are TGTGCCAGCTCACCTCGACAGGGGGCGGACACCGGGGAGCTGTTTTTT. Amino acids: CASSPRQGADTGELFF.